These T cell receptor beta chains were read from a single sample in a study of T-cell reconstitution after alpha-beta-depleted transplantation in children. TCRdb analysed the PCR reads with MiXCR anew, one entry per CDR3 protein. The sample lists about 980,000 distinct CDR3 sequences, about 29% seen once, with roughly 27% in the top ten. Sequences were derived from PBMCs, mostly from graft donor cells, sampled 360 days after TCRalphabeta/CD19-depleted stem cell transplant. These TCRs come from a boy in the first two years of life who had a stem cell transplant for SCID, so the T cells may come from the graft donor. CDR3s include the opening cysteine and the closing phenylalanine or tryptophan. D genes are given only for firm matches.

j_call | d_call | v_call | cdr3_length | cdr3_aa
TRBJ1-1 | - | TRBV5-1 | 17 | CASSSPPYLTLNTEAFF
TRBJ2-1 | - | TRBV5-5 | 17 | CASSLGGHPWVYNEQFF
TRBJ2-1 | - | TRBV24-1 | 14 | CATRMQGPNNEQFF
TRBJ1-2 | - | TRBV11-2 | 14 | CASSLDLMGYGYTF
TRBJ2-2 | - | TRBV4-2 | 18 | CASSHYPELALNTGELFF
TRBJ2-5 | - | TRBV7-9 | 14 | CASSSRPTLETQYF
TRBJ1-3 | - | TRBV6-5 | 15 | CASSYGDRSGNTIYF
TRBJ1-5 | TRBD1 | TRBV20-1 | 13 | CSAVGTVNQPQHF
TRBJ1-1 | - | TRBV6-5 | 18 | CASSYWMGIRGPNTEAFF
TRBJ2-1 | TRBD1 | TRBV5-1 | 15 | CASSPDRGFLNEQFF
TRBJ2-5 | - | TRBV27 | 14 | CASTPGRGTETQYF
TRBJ2-3 | TRBD2 | TRBV4-2 | 16 | CASSQASGGVSDTQYF
TRBJ1-1 | - | TRBV6-1 | 14 | CASTPFRGNTEAFF
TRBJ2-2 | TRBD2 | TRBV11-3 | 15 | CASSPGLARSGELFF
TRBJ2-7 | TRBD1 | TRBV7-2 | 16 | CASSLGSGTGLYEQYF
TRBJ2-1 | TRBD2 | TRBV5-4 | 15 | CASSPPAGGASEQFF
TRBJ1-2 | TRBD1 | TRBV12-3/TRBV12-4 | 15 | CASSPSPWTGKGYTF
TRBJ2-7 | TRBD1 | TRBV18 | 15 | CASSDSGTAPYEQYF
TRBJ1-1 | - | TRBV20-1 | 14 | CSAPMGTVNTEAFF
TRBJ2-5 | TRBD2 | TRBV29-1 | 13 | CSVEWDYIGCQYF
TRBJ2-4 | TRBD2 | TRBV4-3 | 19 | CASSQGWRGGLMAKNIQYF
TRBJ1-2 | - | TRBV12-3/TRBV12-4 | 11 | CASGFNYGYTF